The TCR beta chain described here comes from a study of cytomegalovirus exposure and HLA in healthy donors. Concerning this clone: What it recognizes is unknown.

The PCR used 60 Vbeta and 13 Jbeta primers. TCRdb keeps only in-frame clones here, not all; method: immunoSEQ multiplex PCR. The data hold approximately 150,000 clones, with 75% observed a single time. General study findings and limits: Sequences of the TCR beta chain were said to predict the HLA-A and HLA-B alleles of most subjects accurately. An observed cluster of highly shared sequence variants was recorded as a likely sequencing artifact.

Trimming removed 3 bases from V and 3 bases from J; junction bases left unmatched: 3. Germline V gene data show CDR1 as LNHDA and CDR2 as SQIVND (reference sequence). CDR3 length: 15 amino acids. This receptor was obtained from a female donor in good health and CMV-seronegative. Sequencing used PBMCs. This rearrangement joins TRBV19 to TRBJ2-5; 11 positions agree with TRBD2. Written as DNA, the CDR3 is TGTGCCAGTAGTATCCCGGGACTAGCGGAAGAGACCCAGTACTTC. Amino acids: CASSIPGLAEETQYF.